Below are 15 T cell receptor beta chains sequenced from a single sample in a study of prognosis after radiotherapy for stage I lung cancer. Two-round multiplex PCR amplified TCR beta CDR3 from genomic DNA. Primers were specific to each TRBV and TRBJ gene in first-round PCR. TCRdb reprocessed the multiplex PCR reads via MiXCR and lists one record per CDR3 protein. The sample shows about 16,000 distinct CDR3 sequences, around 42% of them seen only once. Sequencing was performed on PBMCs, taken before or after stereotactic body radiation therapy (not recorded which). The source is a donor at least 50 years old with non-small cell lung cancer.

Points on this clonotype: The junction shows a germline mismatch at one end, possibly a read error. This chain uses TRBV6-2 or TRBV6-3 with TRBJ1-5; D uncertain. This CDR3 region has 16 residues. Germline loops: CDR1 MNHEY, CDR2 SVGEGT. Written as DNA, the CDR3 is TGTGCCAGCAGACGCCGGACCGACTCGAGCAATCAGCACCAGCATTTT. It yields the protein CASRRRTDSSNQHQHF.

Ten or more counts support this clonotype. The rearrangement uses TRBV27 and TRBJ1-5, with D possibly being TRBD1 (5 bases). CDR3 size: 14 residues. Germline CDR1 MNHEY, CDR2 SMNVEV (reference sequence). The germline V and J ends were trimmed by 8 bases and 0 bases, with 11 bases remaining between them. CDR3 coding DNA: TGTGCCAGCGGGGGGATTAATAGCAATCAGCCCCAGCATTTT. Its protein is CASGGINSNQPQHF.

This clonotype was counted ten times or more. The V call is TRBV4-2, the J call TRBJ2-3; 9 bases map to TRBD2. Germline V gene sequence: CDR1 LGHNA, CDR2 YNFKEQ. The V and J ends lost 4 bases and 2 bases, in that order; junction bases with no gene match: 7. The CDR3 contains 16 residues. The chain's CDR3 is CASSLLSGGLTDTQYF. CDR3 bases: TGTGCCAGCAGCCTCCTCAGCGGGGGGCTCACAGATACGCAGTATTTT.

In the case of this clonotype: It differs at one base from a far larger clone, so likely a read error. The DNA of the CDR3 is TGTGCCAGCATTCGAAGGGGTGGCGGGGAGCTGTTTTTT. Translating gives CASIRRGGGELFF. The chain uses TRBV25-1 and TRBJ2-2; perhaps TRBD1 as D (5 bases). Germline V lookup: CDR1 MGHDK, CDR2 SYGVNS. The CDR3 has 13 amino acids. V was trimmed by 7 bases and J by 7 bases, leaving 13 bases between them.

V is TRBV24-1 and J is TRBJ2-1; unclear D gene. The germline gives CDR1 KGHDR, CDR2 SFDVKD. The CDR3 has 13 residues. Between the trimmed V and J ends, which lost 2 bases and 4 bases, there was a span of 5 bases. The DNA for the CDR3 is TGTGCCACCAGTGATTCCCCATACAATGAGCAGTTCTTC. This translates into CATSDSPYNEQFF.

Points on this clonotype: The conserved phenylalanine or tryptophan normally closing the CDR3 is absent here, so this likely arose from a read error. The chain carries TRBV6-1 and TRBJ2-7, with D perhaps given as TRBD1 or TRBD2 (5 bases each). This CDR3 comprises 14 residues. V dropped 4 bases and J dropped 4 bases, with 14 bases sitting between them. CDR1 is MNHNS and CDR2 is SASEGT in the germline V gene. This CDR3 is CASSGVWDGYEQYL. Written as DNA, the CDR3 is TGTGCCAGCAGTGGAGTCTGGGACGGTTACGAGCAGTACTTA.

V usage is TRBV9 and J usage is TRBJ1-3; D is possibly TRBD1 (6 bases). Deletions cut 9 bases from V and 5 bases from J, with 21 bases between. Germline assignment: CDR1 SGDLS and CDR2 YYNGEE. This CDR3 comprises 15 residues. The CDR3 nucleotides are TGTGCCAACATCCTGGGGGGGGCGTCGAGAAACACCATATATTTT. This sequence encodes CANILGGASRNTIYF.

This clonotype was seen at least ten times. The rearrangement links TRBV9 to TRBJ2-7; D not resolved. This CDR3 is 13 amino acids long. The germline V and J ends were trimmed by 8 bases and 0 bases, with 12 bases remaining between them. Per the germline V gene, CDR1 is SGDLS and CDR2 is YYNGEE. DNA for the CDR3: TGTGCCAGGGTGTCGATGAGCTCCTACGAGCAGTACTTC. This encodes CARVSMSSYEQYF.

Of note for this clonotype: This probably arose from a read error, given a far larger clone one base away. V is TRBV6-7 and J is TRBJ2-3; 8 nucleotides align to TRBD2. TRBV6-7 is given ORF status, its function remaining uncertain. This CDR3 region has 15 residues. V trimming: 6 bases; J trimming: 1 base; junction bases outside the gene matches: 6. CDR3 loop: CASSWNSGGTDTQYF. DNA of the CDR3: TGTGCCAGCAGCTGGAATAGCGGGGGCACAGATACGCAGTATTTT.

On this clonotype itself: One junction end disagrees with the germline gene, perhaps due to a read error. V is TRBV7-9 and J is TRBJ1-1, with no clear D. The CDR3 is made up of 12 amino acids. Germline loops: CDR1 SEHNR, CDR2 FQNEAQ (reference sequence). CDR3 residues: CAGRTGNNEAFF. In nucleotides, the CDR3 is TGTGCCGGACGGACGGGGAACAATGAAGCTTTCTTT.

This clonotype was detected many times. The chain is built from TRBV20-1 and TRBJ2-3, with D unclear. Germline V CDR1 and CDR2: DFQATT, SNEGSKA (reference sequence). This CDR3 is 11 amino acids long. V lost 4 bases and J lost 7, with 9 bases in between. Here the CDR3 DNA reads TGCAGTGCTATAGACGGACATACGCAGTATTTT. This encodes CSAIDGHTQYF.

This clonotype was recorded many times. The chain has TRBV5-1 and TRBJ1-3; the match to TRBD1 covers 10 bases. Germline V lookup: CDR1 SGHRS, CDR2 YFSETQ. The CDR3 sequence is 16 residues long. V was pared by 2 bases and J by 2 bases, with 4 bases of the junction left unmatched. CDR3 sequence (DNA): TGCGCCAGCAGCTTCCTCGGGACAGGGGCTGGAAACACCATATATTTT. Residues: CASSFLGTGAGNTIYF.

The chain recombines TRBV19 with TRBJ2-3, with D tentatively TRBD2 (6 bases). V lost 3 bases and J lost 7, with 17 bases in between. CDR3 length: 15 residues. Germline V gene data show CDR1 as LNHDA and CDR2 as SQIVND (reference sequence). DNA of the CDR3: TGTGCCAGTAGTATCAGAGCCGGGAGTGCATATACGCAGTATTTT. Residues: CASSIRAGSAYTQYF.

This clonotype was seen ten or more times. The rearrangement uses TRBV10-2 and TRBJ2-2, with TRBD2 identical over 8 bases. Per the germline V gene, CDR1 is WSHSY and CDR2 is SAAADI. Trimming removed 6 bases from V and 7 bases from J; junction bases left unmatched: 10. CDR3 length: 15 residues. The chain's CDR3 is CASRGAGVRVGELFF. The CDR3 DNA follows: TGCGCCAGCAGAGGAGCGGGAGTGCGGGTCGGGGAGCTGTTTTTT.

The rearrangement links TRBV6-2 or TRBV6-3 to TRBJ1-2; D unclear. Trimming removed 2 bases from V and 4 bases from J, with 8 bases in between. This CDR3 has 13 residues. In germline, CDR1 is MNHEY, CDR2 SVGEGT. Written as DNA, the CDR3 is TGTGCCAGCAGTTACGGGATCCTCTATGGCTACACCTTC. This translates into CASSYGILYGYTF.